A selection of T cell receptor beta chains follows, all from one sample in a study of blood T cell repertoires in COVID-19. Using immunoSEQ multiplex PCR, the repertoire was profiled, and TCRdb retains in-frame clones only, with some absent. The sample contains around 90,000 clones, 70% to 90% of which appear only once. The specimen sequenced was peripheral blood. These receptors were taken from a man aged 50 or older with COVID-19, enrolled during active disease. Both conserved end residues are part of each CDR3. Fields, in order: CDR3 protein, CDR3 DNA, D gene, V gene, CDR3 length, clone size, J gene. D genes are given only for firm matches. Expanded clones are given a class, and other clones once, few, many or no size at all.

CATGTGGSLLAGYTF TGTGCCACCGGGACAGGGGGTTCCCTCTTGGCTGGCTACACCTTC TRBD1 TRBV28 15 NA TRBJ1-2
CASSPEGNTDTQYF TGTGCCAGCAGCCCTGAGGGAAACACAGATACGCAGTATTTT NA TRBV11-3 14 NA TRBJ2-3
CASSSGRDTTFNQPQHF TGTGCCAGCAGTAGCGGTCGGGACACAACCTTCAATCAGCCCCAGCATTTT NA TRBV6-4 17 few TRBJ1-5
CASSQDGAGRNTIYF TGTGCCAGCAGCCAAGATGGGGCAGGACGTAACACCATATATTTT NA TRBV4-2 15 NA TRBJ1-3
CAWSVWLAGFSNTGELFF TGTGCCTGGAGTGTATGGCTAGCGGGGTTTTCGAACACCGGGGAGCTGTTTTTT TRBD2 TRBV30 18 few TRBJ2-2
CASSFPRDNEQFF TGTGCCAGCAGCTTCCCCCGTGACAATGAGCAGTTCTTC NA TRBV13 13 NA TRBJ2-1
CASSLAGRGNGNTIYF TGTGCCAGCAGCTTAGCGGGCAGGGGGAATGGAAACACCATATATTTT TRBD1 TRBV7-2 16 NA TRBJ1-3
CASSVDWWREDEQYF TGTGCCAGCAGCGTAGATTGGTGGCGGGAGGACGAGCAGTACTTC TRBD2 TRBV9 15 NA TRBJ2-7
CASSSTAETNEKLFF TGTGCCAGCAGTTCCACAGCCGAAACTAATGAAAAACTGTTTTTT NA TRBV6-6 15 NA TRBJ1-4
CASRQTSGGAGETQYF TGCGCCAGCAGGCAGACTAGCGGGGGGGCTGGGGAGACCCAGTACTTC TRBD2 TRBV4-1 16 NA TRBJ2-5
CAWSVGQGYNSPLHF TGTGCCTGGAGTGTAGGACAGGGTTATAATTCACCCCTCCACTTT TRBD1 TRBV30 15 NA TRBJ1-6
CASNLGGAGNQPQHF TGTGCCAGCAATCTAGGAGGGGCAGGCAATCAGCCCCAGCATTTT NA TRBV6-6 15 NA TRBJ1-5
CASSQAGEVVSQPQHF TGCGCCAGCAGCCAAGCTGGTGAGGTGGTTAGTCAGCCCCAGCATTTT NA TRBV4-3 16 once TRBJ1-5
CATSGGGLYGYTF TGTGCCACTAGCGGTGGCGGACTATATGGCTACACCTTC NA TRBV15 13 NA TRBJ1-2
CASSQGAGSSYEQYF TGTGCCAGCAGTCAGGGGGCGGGTTCGTCCTACGAGCAGTACTTC TRBD1 TRBV6-5 15 NA TRBJ2-7
CAISESGAVGYGYTF TGTGCCATCAGTGAGTCGGGGGCGGTGGGCTATGGCTACACCTTC NA TRBV10-3 15 NA TRBJ1-2
CASSLAVRDSPLHF TGTGCCAGCAGCTTAGCGGTGCGGGATTCACCCCTCCACTTT NA TRBV7-9 14 once TRBJ1-6
CASSAATGSDSPLHF TGTGCCAGCAGCGCTGCGACAGGGTCTGATTCACCCCTCCACTTT TRBD1 TRBV7-6 15 few TRBJ1-6
CASSKSGTGVFYEQYF TGCGCCAGCAGCAAAAGCGGGACAGGGGTTTTCTACGAGCAGTACTTC TRBD1 TRBV5-1 16 NA TRBJ2-7
CASSRQDNQPQHF TGTGCCAGCAGCCGACAGGACAATCAGCCCCAGCATTTT NA TRBV9 13 NA TRBJ1-5
CASSSVDLSGNTIYF TGTGCCAGCTCCTCGGTTGACTTATCTGGAAACACCATATATTTT NA TRBV7-9 15 NA TRBJ1-3
CASSVARNQPQHF TGTGCCAGCAGCGTAGCTAGAAATCAGCCCCAGCATTTT NA TRBV9 13 NA TRBJ1-5
CATSRGGQGYSPLHF TGTGCCACCAGCAGAGGAGGACAGGGGTATTCACCCCTCCACTTT TRBD1 TRBV15 15 NA TRBJ1-6
CASSSRDRGLVNTEAFF TGTGCCAGTAGTAGCCGGGACAGGGGGCTCGTCAACACTGAAGCTTTCTTT TRBD1 TRBV19 17 NA TRBJ1-1
CTSSQGFQRGAYEQYF TGCACCAGCAGCCAAGGGTTCCAGCGGGGGGCCTACGAGCAGTACTTC NA TRBV1 16 NA TRBJ2-7
CASRPDSNQPQHF TGTGCCAGCAGACCGGACTCTAATCAGCCCCAGCATTTT NA TRBV4-2 13 NA TRBJ1-5
CASSLASIGPGVFAYEQYF TGTGCCAGCAGCTTAGCGTCTATAGGTCCAGGGGTTTTTGCCTACGAGCAGTACTTC NA TRBV7-6 19 NA TRBJ2-7
CASSIVGRGYEQYF TGTGCCAGTAGTATCGTGGGTAGGGGGTACGAGCAGTACTTC NA TRBV19 14 NA TRBJ2-7
CASSKSGESDSPLHF TGTGCCAGCAGCAAATCGGGGGAATCGGATTCACCCCTCCACTTT NA TRBV21-1 15 NA TRBJ1-6
CAWSIGQWSDSPLHF TGTGCCTGGAGTATTGGACAGTGGTCCGATTCACCCCTCCACTTT NA TRBV30 15 NA TRBJ1-6
CASSSGTGITGELFF TGTGCCAGCAGTTCAGGGACAGGGATTACCGGGGAGCTGTTTTTT TRBD1 TRBV5-8 15 NA TRBJ2-2
CASSEVPFYYGYTF TGTGCCAGCAGTGAAGTTCCGTTTTACTATGGCTACACCTTC NA TRBV2 14 NA TRBJ1-2
CASSPRWGGGSSYEQYF TGCGCCAGCAGCCCGAGGTGGGGCGGGGGGAGCTCCTACGAGCAGTACTTC TRBD2 TRBV5-1 17 once TRBJ2-7